The T cell receptor (beta chain) described here comes from a study of T cell responses to AZD1222 COVID-19 vaccine. As for this clone: Its target is not known.

Some clones are missing from TCRdb's copy, which holds only in-frame ones; the method was immunoSEQ multiplex PCR. The table shows about 92,000 clones, with roughly nine tenths occurring only once. Germline assignment: CDR1 LNHDA and CDR2 SQIVND (reference sequence). The CDR3 covers 15 residues. V lost 3 bases, J lost 2 bases, and 11 bases lay in between. Study-wide results and limits: Dominant at 160-218 and 743-854, vaccine-associated CD4 TCRs also spanned spike. Only 6 or 7 AZD1222 recipients tested seropositive at baseline. Per reports, nearly half of all spike-specific TCRs target regions that are unmutated in variants. Donors in the cohort were predominantly white British and more often female, and clonal diversity was possibly underestimated.

The origin of this receptor is an adult in good health. This chain uses TRBV19 with TRBJ1-3; D possibly corresponds to TRBD1 (6 bases). This sample comprised peripheral blood, obtained on day 0 of AZD1222 vaccination. This CDR3 is CASSIGGAAGNTIYF. The CDR3 DNA sequence: TGTGCCAGTAGTATCGGGGGCGCGGCTGGAAACACCATATATTTT.